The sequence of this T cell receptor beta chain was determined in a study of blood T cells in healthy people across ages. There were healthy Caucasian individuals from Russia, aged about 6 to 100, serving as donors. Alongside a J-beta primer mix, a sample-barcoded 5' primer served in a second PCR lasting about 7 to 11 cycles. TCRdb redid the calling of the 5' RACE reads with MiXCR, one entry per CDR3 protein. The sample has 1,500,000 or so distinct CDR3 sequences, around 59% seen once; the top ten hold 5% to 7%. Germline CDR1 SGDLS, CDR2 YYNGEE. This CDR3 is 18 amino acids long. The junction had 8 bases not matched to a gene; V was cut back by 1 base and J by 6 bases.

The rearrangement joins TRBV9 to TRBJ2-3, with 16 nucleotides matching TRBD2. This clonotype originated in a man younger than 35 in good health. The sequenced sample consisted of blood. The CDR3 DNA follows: TGTGCCAGCAGCGTATCCGGGACTAGCGGGGGGGCATCGGATACGCAGTATTTT. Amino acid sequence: CASSVSGTSGGASDTQYF.